A selection of T cell receptor beta chains follows, all from one sample in a study of blood T cell repertoires in COVID-19. The method was immunoSEQ multiplex PCR; TCRdb's version includes in-frame clones alone and lacks a portion of them. This table holds fewer than 250,000 clones, around 83% found once. Material for sequencing was peripheral blood. These receptors all stem from a man between 50 and 59 years old with active or convalescent COVID-19. Each CDR3 is given with its conserved first and last residue. The D gene is left open where the match is weak. Not all rows give a size; the values are once, few, many and, for expanded clones, a class.

J | D | size | V | DNA | CDR3
TRBJ2-7 | NA | few | TRBV5-1 | TGCGCCAGCAGCTCCGGGGATCGCTACGAGCAGTACTTC | CASSSGDRYEQYF
TRBJ2-7 | TRBD1 | once | TRBV5-4 | TGTGCCAGCAGCGTGGGACAGGCCTACGAGCAGTACTTC | CASSVGQAYEQYF
TRBJ2-3 | TRBD2 | NA | TRBV11-2 | TGTGCCAGCAGCTTATTGAGAAGCGGGAGGCCTAGCACAGATACGCAGTATTTT | CASSLLRSGRPSTDTQYF
TRBJ1-3 | TRBD1 | NA | TRBV5-1 | TGCGCCAGCAGCTTCGGACAGGGAGGTAACACCATATATTTT | CASSFGQGGNTIYF
TRBJ2-2 | TRBD2 | NA | TRBV7-3 | TGTGCCAGCAGCTCCCCCGGGACTAGCGGGAAGGGTGGGGAGCTGTTTTTT | CASSSPGTSGKGGELFF
TRBJ1-2 | TRBD1 | NA | TRBV10-3 | TGTGCCATCAGTGGAGGAGGGGGCGAGTATGGCTACACCTTC | CAISGGGGEYGYTF
TRBJ2-4 | TRBD2 | few | TRBV9 | TGTGCCAGCAGCAAGACTAGCGGGGGGGCTTCGAACATTCAGTACTTC | CASSKTSGGASNIQYF
TRBJ1-1 | NA | NA | TRBV18 | TGTGCCAGCTCACCGGACACCACTGAAGCTTTCTTT | CASSPDTTEAFF
TRBJ1-6 | NA | NA | TRBV6-6 | TGTGCCAGCGGAGGGGAAATATGGTCACCCCTCCACTTT | CASGGEIWSPLHF
TRBJ2-1 | NA | many | TRBV12-3/TRBV12-4 | TGTGCCACCCTTTCGGGAAACTACAATGAGCAGTTCTTC | CATLSGNYNEQFF
TRBJ2-1 | NA | NA | TRBV11-2 | TGTGCCAGCAGCTTAGACGGTGCACGGAATGAGCAGTTCTTC | CASSLDGARNEQFF
TRBJ2-5 | NA | NA | TRBV12-3/TRBV12-4 | TGTGCCAGCAGGCGGGCGGATCAAGAGACCCAGTACTTC | CASRRADQETQYF
TRBJ2-5 | NA | NA | TRBV28 | TGTGCCAGCAGGTTACAGGGTGCGCAAGAGACCCAGTACTTC | CASRLQGAQETQYF
TRBJ2-3 | NA | NA | TRBV12-5 | TGTGCTAGTGGTTTACTTCGGTCGGATACGCAGTATTTT | CASGLLRSDTQYF
TRBJ2-5 | TRBD1 | NA | TRBV2 | TGTGCCAGCAGTGGGGAGACAGGGGAGGAGACCCAGTACTTC | CASSGETGEETQYF
TRBJ2-7 | NA | NA | TRBV29-1 | TGCAGCGTTGAAGGCCCGGGGATCAACGAGCAGTACTTC | CSVEGPGINEQYF